This passage covers 20 T cell receptor beta chains from one sample sequenced in a study of blood T cell repertoires in COVID-19 (dated by TCRdb to about 2020). The method behind the library was the immunoSEQ multiplex PCR assay. TCRdb mirrors the immuneACCESS table, restricted to in-frame sequences. Some clones are absent from its copies; in checked studies, under half trace to an unresolved V gene, and the reason for the others is unknown. For this sample there are 150,000 to 180,000 clones; around 83% appear just once. Of the sample, about 12% is held by the ten largest clones. What was sequenced was peripheral blood. All receptors come from a woman aged 60-75 years with COVID-19, enrolled during active disease.

This clone occurred a few times. This sequence joins TRBV18 and TRBJ1-3; 12 nucleotides agree with TRBD1. The CDR3 length is 17 residues. J gave up 1 base and V 3 bases, and 4 bases lay outside the gene matches. The germline V gene encodes CDR1 KGHSH and CDR2 LQKENI. CDR3 DNA sequence: TGTGCCAGCTCACCTCCGGGACAGGGGGCTTCTGGAAACACCATATATTTT. As protein: CASSPPGQGASGNTIYF.

The J gene is TRBJ1-5, the V gene TRBV19; D might be TRBD1 (6 bases). Germline lookup yields CDR1 LNHDA and CDR2 SQIVND (reference sequence). V lost 1 base and J 7 bases, leaving 8 bases between the germline ends. This CDR3 contains 13 residues. The CDR3 protein is CASSIAQGQPQHF. The CDR3 region has the DNA TGTGCCAGTAGTATAGCACAGGGCCAGCCCCAGCATTTT. Based on the CDR3 plus reference TRBV19 and TRBJ1-5, the full variable domain is DGGITQSPKYLFRKEGQNVTLSCEQNLNHDAMYWYRQDPGQGLRLIYYSQIVNDFQKGDIAEGYSVSREKKESFPLTVTSAQKNPTAFYLCASSIAQGQPQHFGDGTRLSIL.

For the CDR3, the DNA is TGTGCCAGCAGCTTAGCGACAGGGATCGGGGAGCTGTTTTTT. Translated: CASSLATGIGELFF. The genes are TRBV7-6 and TRBJ2-2; 7 nucleotides align to TRBD1. The CDR3 loop spans 14 amino acids. J lost 7 bases, V lost 0 bases, and 2 bases had no gene match. Germline V gene data show CDR1 as SGHVS and CDR2 as FNYEAQ.

The gene calls are TRBV5-1 and TRBJ1-6; TRBD1 aligns across 10 bases. This CDR3 is built from 17 residues. The germline V gene encodes CDR1 SGHRS and CDR2 YFSETQ. With V trimmed by 2 bases and J by 6 bases, 8 bases remained unmatched. The CDR3 bases are TGCGCCAGCAGCTTCGAGGCCGGGACAGGGGCTAATTCACCCCTCCACTTT. As protein: CASSFEAGTGANSPLHF.

The rearrangement joins TRBV11-2 to TRBJ1-1; a possible D gene is TRBD1 (6 bases). The CDR3 contains 13 residues. V was cut by 5 bases and J by 7 bases, with 14 bases left in between. Germline-derived CDR1 and CDR2 are SGHAT and FQNNGV. The CDR3 spells CASSAVGASEAFF. CDR3 DNA: TGTGCCAGCAGCGCGGTGGGGGCAAGTGAAGCTTTCTTT.

This clone appeared a single time. CDR3 sequence: CASSEDSGYGYTF. In nucleotides, the CDR3 is TGTGCCAGCAGTGAGGACTCGGGGTATGGCTACACCTTC. V is TRBV2 and J is TRBJ1-2; D is undetermined. The CDR3 runs 13 residues. Between the trimmed V and J ends, which lost 3 bases and 5 bases, there was a span of 10 bases. Germline CDR1 is SNHLY and CDR2 is FYNNEI.

This clone was seen only once. The rearrangement joins TRBV9 to TRBJ2-7, with 8 nucleotides matching TRBD2. The trim removed 7 bases at V and 2 bases at J, leaving 5 bases unmatched. This CDR3 is built from 13 residues. Per the germline V gene, CDR1 is SGDLS and CDR2 is YYNGEE. CDR3 loop: CASSSGSAYEQYF. The CDR3, as DNA: TGTGCCAGCTCAAGCGGGAGTGCCTACGAGCAGTACTTC.

Worth noting for this clone: Different DNA sequences within this sample yield the same CDR3. The J gene is TRBJ2-3, the V gene TRBV5-1; 12 bases match TRBD2. Germline values: CDR1 SGHRS, CDR2 YFSETQ. J was trimmed by 5 bases and V by 6 bases; bases with no gene match: 7. This CDR3 spans 15 amino acids. CDR3 sequence (DNA): TGCGCCAGCACTAGCGGGAGGGCCGGGGAAGATACGCAGTATTTT. This gives the protein CASTSGRAGEDTQYF.

The chain links TRBV6-4 to TRBJ2-1; the match to TRBD2 covers 11 bases. V shed 4 bases and J 9 bases; nucleotides not matched to a gene: 8. Germline CDR1 is MRHNA and CDR2 is SNTAGT. The CDR3 runs 15 residues. The DNA for the CDR3 is TGTGCCAGCAGTGTTTCTACTAGCGGGAGTAGTGAGCAGTTCTTC. Its translation is CASSVSTSGSSEQFF.

This clone showed up just once. The chain links TRBV6-4 to TRBJ2-3; 10 bases line up with TRBD2. CDR3 length: 15 residues. The ends lost 7 bases at V and 0 bases at J; junction bases unmatched: 4. CDR1 is MRHNA and CDR2 is SNTAGT in the germline V gene. The CDR3 nucleotides read TGTGCCAGCAAAGAGCGGGAGGGGAGCACAGATACGCAGTATTTT. It is translated as CASKEREGSTDTQYF.

The V call is TRBV4-1, the J call TRBJ1-1; D unresolved. Germline CDR1 is MGHRA and CDR2 is YSYEKL. Trimming left V 0 bases short and J 0 bases short, with 5 bases between. The CDR3 covers 14 residues. This CDR3 reads CASSQDLLNTEAFF. The CDR3 DNA sequence: TGCGCCAGCAGCCAAGATTTATTGAACACTGAAGCTTTCTTT.

This chain links TRBV6-5 with TRBJ1-5, with 10 positions matching TRBD1. The CDR3 consists of 15 residues. V was pared by 6 bases and J by 3 bases, with 5 bases of the junction left unmatched. Germline CDR1 is MNHEY and CDR2 is SVGAGI. Here the CDR3 DNA reads TGTGCCAGCAGGACCGGGACAGGGGACAATCAGCCCCAGCATTTT. Translating it yields CASRTGTGDNQPQHF.

The CDR3 region is CASSFSWAGRSGYTF. In DNA, the CDR3 is TGTGCCAGCAGTTTCTCGTGGGCAGGCCGATCTGGCTACACCTTC. The chain combines TRBV27 with TRBJ1-2, with D hard to call. Germline values: CDR1 MNHEY, CDR2 SMNVEV (reference sequence). V was trimmed by 3 bases and J by 7 bases, leaving 18 bases between them. The CDR3 is 15 amino acids.

The chain carries TRBV9 and TRBJ2-7; tentatively, D is TRBD2 (6 bases). V lost 4 bases and J lost 2, with 13 bases in between. The germline gives CDR1 SGDLS, CDR2 YYNGEE. The CDR3 runs to 14 residues. CDR3 in DNA: TGTGCCAGCAGCAAGGCGGGAACCACCTACGAGCAGTACTTC. It specifies CASSKAGTTYEQYF. Combining the CDR3 with reference TRBV9 and TRBJ2-7 gives the whole variable domain DSGVTQTPKHLITATGQRVTLRCSPRSGDLSVYWYQQSLDQGLQFLIQYYNGEERAKGNILERFSAQQFPDLHSELNLSSLELGDSALYFCASSKAGTTYEQYFGPGTRLTVT.

The rearrangement joins TRBV12-3 or TRBV12-4 to TRBJ2-5; D ambiguous. Between the trimmed V and J ends, which lost 6 bases and 2 bases, there was a span of 4 bases. The CDR3 has 11 amino acids. The CDR3 loop is CASSRQETQYF. CDR3 nucleotide sequence: TGTGCCAGCAGCCGTCAAGAGACCCAGTACTTC.

This sequence joins TRBV5-1 and TRBJ2-7; possibly TRBD1 for D (5 bases). The germline V gene has CDR1 SGHRS and CDR2 YFSETQ. This CDR3 has 15 residues. Trimming shortened V by 2 bases and J by 2 bases, and 14 bases separated the two germline ends. The CDR3 coding sequence is TGCGCCAGCAGCTTCAGGGCAGGGCAACCCTACGAGCAGTACGTC. Translating gives CASSFRAGQPYEQYV.

The CDR3 sequence: CASSSPERRAFHEQYF. Written as DNA, the CDR3 is TGTGCCAGCAGCTCTCCTGAGAGGAGGGCCTTCCACGAGCAGTACTTC. The chain couples TRBV5-4 to TRBJ2-7; weak D call: TRBD2 (6 bases). The V end was cut by 3 bases, the J end by 5 bases, with 21 bases between. CDR1 is SGHNT, CDR2 YYREEE, per germline (reference sequence). This CDR3 has 16 amino acids.

The chain is built from TRBV7-9 and TRBJ1-1, with 9 bases identical to TRBD1. The CDR3 runs 13 residues. Per the germline V gene, CDR1 is SEHNR and CDR2 is FQNEAQ (reference sequence). V gave up 7 bases and J gave up 6 bases; unmatched junction bases: 6. The CDR3 DNA reads as TGTGCCAGCACCGGGACAGGGATCGCTGAAGCTTTCTTT. Residues: CASTGTGIAEAFF.

V is TRBV25-1 and J is TRBJ2-2, with a weak D call TRBD1 (7 bases). Per the germline V gene, CDR1 is MGHDK and CDR2 is SYGVNS. The CDR3 covers 15 residues. Trimming left V 2 bases short and J 3 bases short, with 10 bases between. The CDR3 here is CASSETRGDTGELFF. In nucleotides, the CDR3 is TGTGCCAGCAGTGAAACCAGGGGGGACACCGGGGAGCTGTTTTTT.

This clone was recorded only once. The chain recombines TRBV6-5 with TRBJ2-7; the D gene is possibly TRBD2 (8 bases). The CDR3 is 12 amino acids. From germline, CDR1 is MNHEY and CDR2 SVGAGI. Trimming removed 5 bases at V and 9 bases at J, with 14 bases between. The CDR3 spells CASSPGGDRQYV. DNA for the CDR3: TGTGCCAGCAGTCCCGGGGGGGACAGGCAGTACGTC.